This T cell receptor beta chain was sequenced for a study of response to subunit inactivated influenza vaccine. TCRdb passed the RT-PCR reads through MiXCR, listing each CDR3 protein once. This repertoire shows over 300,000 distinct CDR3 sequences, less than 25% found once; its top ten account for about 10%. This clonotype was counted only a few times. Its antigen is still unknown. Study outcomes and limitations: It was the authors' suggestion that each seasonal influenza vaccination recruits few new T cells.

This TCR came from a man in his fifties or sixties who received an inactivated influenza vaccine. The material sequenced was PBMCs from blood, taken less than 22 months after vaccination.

In nucleotides, the CDR3 is TGCGCCAGCAGCTGGCATACGGAAGAGACCCAGTACTTC. As protein: CASSWHTEETQYF. V is TRBV5-1 and J is TRBJ2-5; D is unresolved. Germline-derived CDR1 and CDR2 are SGHRS and YFSETQ. The CDR3 loop spans 13 amino acids. V gave up 3 bases and J gave up 3 bases, with 9 bases separating them.